A single T cell receptor (beta chain) is shown here with its context. Its cognate antigen is unknown. The same CDR3 can be traced to other DNA sequences in this sample. The data belong to a study of T cell responses to AZD1222 COVID-19 vaccine. Regarding the study as a whole: Reports indicate that nearly half of spike-specific TCRs are directed at unmutated variant regions.

Here immunoSEQ multiplex PCR was the method, and the copy in TCRdb shows in-frame clones only, minus some. Found here are 140,000 to 150,000 clones, about 92% of them singletons; the top ten hold approximately 12%. CDR1 is MDHEN and CDR2 is SYDVKM in the germline V gene. V lost 2 bases to trimming and J lost 2 bases, with 7 bases between them. The CDR3 totals 14 residues. This sequence was found in an adult who had recovered from COVID-19. The starting material was peripheral blood, obtained after recovery from COVID-19. The rearrangement uses TRBV28 and TRBJ1-3; D is possibly TRBD1 (6 bases). The CDR3 region is CASSLAGAGNTIYF. The CDR3 DNA reads TGTGCCAGCAGTTTAGCAGGGGCTGGAAACACCATATATTTT.